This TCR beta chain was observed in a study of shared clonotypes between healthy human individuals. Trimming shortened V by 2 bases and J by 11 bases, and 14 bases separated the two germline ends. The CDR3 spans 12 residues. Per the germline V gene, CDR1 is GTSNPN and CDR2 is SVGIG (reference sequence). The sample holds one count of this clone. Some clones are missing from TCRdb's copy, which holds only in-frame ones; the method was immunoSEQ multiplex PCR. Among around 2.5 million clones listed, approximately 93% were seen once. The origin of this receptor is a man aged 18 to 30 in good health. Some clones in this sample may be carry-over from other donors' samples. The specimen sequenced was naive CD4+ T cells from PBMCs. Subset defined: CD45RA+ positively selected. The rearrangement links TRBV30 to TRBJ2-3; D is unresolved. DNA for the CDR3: TGTGCCTGGAGTCAAGGAACTCATAAGCAGTATTTT. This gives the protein CAWSQGTHKQYF.